These 21 T cell receptor beta chains were sequenced from one sample in a study of T cell repertoires in cytomegalovirus infection. TCRdb fed the reads into MiXCR, producing one record per CDR3 protein. Here the sample spans more than 40,000 distinct CDR3 sequences, 20% to 25% being singletons. These receptors are not linked to any known antigen. The sample here was CD8+ T cells from cultured PBMCs, taken from culture after CMV antigen stimulation. These receptors came from a human donor in good health (CMV status not recorded). Some clones in this sample may be carry-over from other donors' samples.

The rearrangement links TRBV7-4 to TRBJ2-1; no reliable D call. Germline CDR1 SGHVT, CDR2 SQSDAQ. V lost 1 base to trimming and J lost 0 bases, with 7 bases between them. This CDR3 spans 15 amino acids. As DNA, the CDR3 is TGTGCCAGCAGCTTAGGAAGAGCCTCCTACAATGAGCAGTTCTTC. It codes for CASSLGRASYNEQFF. Looking up the rest from reference TRBV7-4 and TRBJ2-1 gives the full variable domain: GAGVSQSPRYKVAKRGRDVALRCDSISGHVTLYWYRQTLGQGSEVLTYSQSDAQRDKSGRPSGRFSAERPERSVSTLKIQRTEQGDSAVYLCASSLGRASYNEQFFGPGTRLTVL.

This clonotype has only a few counts. This chain uses TRBV4-1 with TRBJ2-1; a weak D match, TRBD1 (5 bases). Germline loops: CDR1 MGHRA, CDR2 YSYEKL. The CDR3 spans 13 residues. Trimming removed 1 base from V and 5 bases from J, with 6 bases in between. The DNA of the CDR3 is TGCGCCAGCAGCCAAGGCAGGGACAATGAGCAGTTCTTC. Translation: CASSQGRDNEQFF.

This chain links TRBV7-2 with TRBJ2-5, with TRBD2 matching 11 bases. With V trimmed by 3 bases and J by 6 bases, 21 bases remained unmatched. This CDR3 is built from 20 residues. The germline gives CDR1 SGHTA, CDR2 FQGNSA. CDR3 sequence reads: CASSFPRVNSGGASSKTQYF. The CDR3 nucleotides are TGTGCCAGCAGCTTCCCCCGGGTTAATAGCGGGGGGGCGTCGTCCAAGACCCAGTACTTC.

This clonotype was counted at least ten times. V and J are TRBV7-9 and TRBJ2-2; tentatively, D is TRBD2 (6 bases). V lost 6 bases and J 4 bases, leaving 18 bases between the germline ends. The CDR3 contains 16 residues. Germline V gene lookup returns CDR1 SEHNR and CDR2 FQNEAQ (reference sequence). The CDR3 bases are TGTGCCAGCAGACCTACAAGGGCCGGGGGCACCGGGGAGCTGTTTTTT. It yields the protein CASRPTRAGGTGELFF.

The chain combines TRBV6-2 or TRBV6-3 with TRBJ2-3, with D possibly matching TRBD2 (6 bases). The CDR3 has 15 residues. The V gene's germline CDR1 is MNHEY and CDR2 SVGEGT. Trimming cost V 8 bases and J 4 bases, with 19 bases left between them. CDR3 region: CASGETRRPPDTQYF. CDR3 DNA sequence: TGTGCCAGCGGGGAGACTAGAAGGCCGCCAGATACGCAGTATTTT.

The chain couples TRBV29-1 to TRBJ1-5; 9 bases are shared with TRBD1. Losses at the gene ends were 6 bases for V and 4 bases for J; bases not matched to a gene: 10. This CDR3 region has 15 residues. The germline V gene has CDR1 SQVTM and CDR2 ANQGSEA. The CDR3 sequence is CSVSTGTGYNQPQHF. CDR3 DNA: TGCAGCGTCTCGACCGGGACAGGGTATAATCAGCCCCAGCATTTT.

This clonotype was observed a few times. J is TRBJ2-5 and V is TRBV4-1, with D perhaps given as TRBD1 or TRBD2 (5 bases each). The CDR3 is 17 residues long. V gave up 4 bases and J gave up 2 bases, with 20 bases separating them. CDR1 is MGHRA and CDR2 is YSYEKL in the germline V gene. This CDR3 is CASSPDVEGSYQETQYF. The DNA of the CDR3 is TGCGCCAGCAGCCCCGACGTCGAGGGGTCGTATCAAGAGACCCAGTACTTC.

There are a few counts of this clonotype. The rearrangement uses TRBV27 and TRBJ1-1; D is ambiguous. The CDR3 loop spans 14 amino acids. Trimming left V 5 bases short and J 1 base short, with 11 bases between. In germline, CDR1 is MNHEY, CDR2 SMNVEV (reference sequence). CDR3 sequence: CASSLREANTEAFF. Here the CDR3 DNA reads TGTGCCAGCAGTCTAAGAGAGGCGAACACTGAAGCTTTCTTT.

The chain couples TRBV19 to TRBJ1-2, with D perhaps matching TRBD1 (5 bases). Trimming took off 10 bases at V and 8 bases at J, with 17 bases between the two ends. The CDR3 length is 12 residues. Germline values: CDR1 LNHDA, CDR2 SQIVND (reference sequence). CDR3 sequence: CAILGPTGGYTF. CDR3 bases: TGTGCCATCCTGGGACCCACGGGAGGCTACACCTTC.

Many counts were recorded for this clonotype. The chain uses TRBV28 and TRBJ2-7; D uncertain. There are 15 residues in the CDR3. Trimming took off 6 bases at V and 2 bases at J, with 17 bases between the two ends. CDR1 MDHEN and CDR2 SYDVKM come from the germline V gene. CDR3 coding DNA: TGTGCCAGCAGCCCCTTCGTGGCCTCTACCTACGAGCAGTACTTC. Protein: CASSPFVASTYEQYF.

The chain employs TRBV20-1 and TRBJ1-2; the D is unclear. Germline CDR1 and CDR2: DFQATT and SNEGSKA (reference sequence). The V end lost 6 bases, the J end lost 5 bases, and 16 bases lay between the germline ends. The length of the CDR3 is 13 residues. The CDR3 loop is CSARTSWSYGYTF. The CDR3 bases are TGCAGTGCCAGGACTTCCTGGTCATATGGCTACACCTTC.

This clonotype was detected only a few times. This chain joins TRBV7-2 and TRBJ1-4, with a weak D call TRBD1 (6 bases). Germline CDR1 is SGHTA and CDR2 is FQGNSA. The length of the CDR3 is 16 residues. V was trimmed by 4 bases and J by 7 bases, leaving 19 bases between them. The DNA of the CDR3 is TGTGCCAGCAGCTCCGCCGGGGGCATCAGGGCTGAAAAACTGTTTTTT. Protein: CASSSAGGIRAEKLFF.

This clonotype was observed a handful of times. The rearrangement uses TRBV7-8 and TRBJ2-3, with D tentatively TRBD1 or TRBD2 (5 bases each). CDR1 SGHVS and CDR2 FQNEAQ come from the germline V gene. The CDR3 is 15 amino acids. Trimming shortened V by 5 bases and J by 2 bases, and 14 bases separated the two germline ends. For the CDR3, the DNA is TGTGCCAGCAGCCTACGTGGGGGAAACACAGATACGCAGTATTTT. Amino acid sequence: CASSLRGGNTDTQYF.

The J gene is TRBJ1-2, the V gene TRBV20-1, with D uncertain. The CDR3 is 15 amino acids. Trimming removed 3 bases from V and 3 bases from J, with 17 bases in between. CDR1 is DFQATT and CDR2 is SNEGSKA in the germline V gene (reference sequence). The CDR3 here is CSARPTEPLDYGYTF. For the CDR3, the DNA is TGCAGTGCTAGGCCTACCGAGCCCCTCGACTATGGCTACACCTTC.

This clonotype showed up just once. This chain connects TRBV7-3 to TRBJ2-2; possibly TRBD1 for D (6 bases). The length of the CDR3 is 14 residues. CDR1 is SGHTA, CDR2 FQGTGA, per germline. V was pared by 3 bases and J by 4 bases, with 9 bases between. As DNA, the CDR3 is TGTGCCAGCAGCTTTCAGGGGAGCACCGGGGAGCTGTTTTTT. As protein: CASSFQGSTGELFF.

J is TRBJ1-5 and V is TRBV9; no reliable D call. CDR1 and CDR2 from the germline V gene are SGDLS and YYNGEE. V lost 0 bases, J lost 4 bases, and 5 bases lay in between. The CDR3 has 13 amino acids. The CDR3 is CASSVDDNQPQHF. CDR3 DNA sequence: TGTGCCAGCAGCGTAGATGATAATCAGCCCCAGCATTTT. The whole variable domain, remainder taken from reference TRBV9 and TRBJ1-5, is DSGVTQTPKHLITATGQRVTLRCSPRSGDLSVYWYQQSLDQGLQFLIQYYNGEERAKGNILERFSAQQFPDLHSELNLSSLELGDSALYFCASSVDDNQPQHFGDGTRLSIL.

This chain links TRBV10-2 with TRBJ1-2; D remains unclear. This CDR3 has 13 amino acids. Trimming pared 2 bases from V and 7 bases from J, leaving 11 bases between. Germline-derived CDR1 and CDR2 are WSHSY and SAAADI. The CDR3 loop is CASSEKWASGYTF. CDR3 in DNA: TGCGCCAGCAGTGAGAAGTGGGCGAGTGGCTACACCTTC.

This chain links TRBV28 with TRBJ2-5, with D perhaps assigned TRBD1 or TRBD2 (6 bases each). V was trimmed by 5 bases and J by 1 base, leaving 20 bases between them. The CDR3 runs to 17 residues. Germline V gives CDR1 MDHEN, CDR2 SYDVKM. CDR3 amino acids: CASSLLGPGAVQETQYF. The CDR3 DNA reads as TGTGCCAGCAGTCTCTTAGGGCCGGGGGCCGTCCAAGAGACCCAGTACTTC. Combining the CDR3 with reference TRBV28 and TRBJ2-5 gives the whole variable domain DVKVTQSSRYLVKRTGEKVFLECVQDMDHENMFWYRQDPGLGLRLIYFSYDVKMKEKGDIPEGYSVSREKKERFSLILESASTNQTSMYLCASSLLGPGAVQETQYFGPGTRLLVL.

In this sample, this clonotype turned up a few times. The chain joins TRBV6-2 or TRBV6-3 to TRBJ1-2, with 10 bases fitting TRBD1. The CDR3 runs to 13 residues. Looked up from germline, CDR1 is MNHEY and CDR2 is SVGEGT. The V gene end was trimmed by 5 bases and the J gene end by 7 bases; junction bases not matched to a gene: 4. CDR3 DNA sequence: TGTGCCAGCAGTCTCGGGACAGGGGTTGGCTACACCTTC. This codes for CASSLGTGVGYTF.

This clonotype has a handful of counts. The V gene is TRBV6-2 or TRBV6-3, the J gene TRBJ1-1; the match to TRBD1 covers 7 bases. V lost 7 bases, J lost 5 bases, and 7 bases stayed unmatched. This CDR3 has 13 amino acids. Germline V gives CDR1 MNHEY, CDR2 SVGEGT. The CDR3 DNA sequence: TGTGCCAGCAACCCGGGACAGATAACTGAAGCTTTCTTT. The encoded protein is CASNPGQITEAFF.

Only a few counts were recorded for this clonotype. The V call is TRBV11-2, the J call TRBJ2-5; the match to TRBD1 covers 8 bases. The CDR3 spans 16 residues. After removal of 5 bases from V and 1 base from J, the junction contained 9 bases not matched to a gene. CDR1 is SGHAT, CDR2 FQNNGV, per germline. The CDR3 protein is CASSVGKDRVQETQYF. CDR3 in DNA: TGTGCCAGCAGCGTTGGGAAGGACAGGGTCCAAGAGACCCAGTACTTC.